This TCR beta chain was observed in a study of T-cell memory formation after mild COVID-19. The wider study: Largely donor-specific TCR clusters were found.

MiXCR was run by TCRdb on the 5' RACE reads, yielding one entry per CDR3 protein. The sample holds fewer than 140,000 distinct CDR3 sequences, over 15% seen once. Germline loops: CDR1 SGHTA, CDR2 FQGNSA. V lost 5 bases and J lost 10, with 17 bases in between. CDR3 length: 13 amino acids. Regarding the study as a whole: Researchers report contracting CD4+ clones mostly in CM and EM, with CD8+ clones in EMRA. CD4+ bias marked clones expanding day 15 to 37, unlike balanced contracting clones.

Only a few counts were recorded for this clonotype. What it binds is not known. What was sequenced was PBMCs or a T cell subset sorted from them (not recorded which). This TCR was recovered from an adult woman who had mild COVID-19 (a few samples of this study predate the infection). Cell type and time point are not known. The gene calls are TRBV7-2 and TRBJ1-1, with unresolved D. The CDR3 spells CASSRTSAGRAFF. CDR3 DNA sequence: TGTGCCAGCAGCCGAACAAGTGCCGGGCGAGCTTTCTTT.